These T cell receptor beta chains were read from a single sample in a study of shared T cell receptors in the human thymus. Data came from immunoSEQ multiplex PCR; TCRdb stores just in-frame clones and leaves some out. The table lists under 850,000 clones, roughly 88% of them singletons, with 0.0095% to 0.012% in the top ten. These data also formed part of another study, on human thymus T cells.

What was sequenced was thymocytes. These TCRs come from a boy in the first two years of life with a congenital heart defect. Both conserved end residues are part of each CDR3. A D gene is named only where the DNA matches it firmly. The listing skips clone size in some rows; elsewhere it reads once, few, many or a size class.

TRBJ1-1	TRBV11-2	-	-	TGTGCCAGCAGCCTGAGCCCGAACGCTGAAGCTTTCTTT	CASSLSPNAEAFF
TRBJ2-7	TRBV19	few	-	TGTGCCAGTAGTATACCGGGGGATTACGAGCAGTACTTC	CASSIPGDYEQYF
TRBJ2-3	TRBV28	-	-	TGTGCCAGCAGGGATGCTCAGGGACTCACAGATACGCAGTATTTT	CASRDAQGLTDTQYF
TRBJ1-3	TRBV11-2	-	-	-	CASSTFGSSGNTIYF
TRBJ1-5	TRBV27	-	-	TGTGCCAGCAGTCCCGCCCTAGGGGTCGGCAATCAGCCCCAGCATTTT	CASSPALGVGNQPQHF
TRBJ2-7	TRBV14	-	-	TGTGCCAGCAGCCAAGGGGGGACTCAATCCTACGAGCAGTACTTC	CASSQGGTQSYEQYF
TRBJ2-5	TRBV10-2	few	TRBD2	TGCGCCAGCAGTGTGGGCGGGAGGACCCAAGAGACCCAGTACTTC	CASSVGGRTQETQYF
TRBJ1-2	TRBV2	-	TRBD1	TGTGCCAGCAGGGCGGGGACAGATGGCTACACCTTC	CASRAGTDGYTF
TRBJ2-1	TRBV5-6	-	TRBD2	TGTGCCAGCAGCTTTCCGGGAGGCCCTCCCTACAATGAGCAGTTCTTC	CASSFPGGPPYNEQFF
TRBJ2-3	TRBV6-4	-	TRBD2	TGTGCCAGCGGCCCGACTAGCGGGAGCCGGGATACGCAGTATTTT	CASGPTSGSRDTQYF
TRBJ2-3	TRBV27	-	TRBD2	TGTGCCAGCAGTTTCCTACTAGCGGGAGGTCCCTCCACAGATACGCAGTATTTT	CASSFLLAGGPSTDTQYF
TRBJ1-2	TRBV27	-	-	TGTGCCAGCAGTCCGGGGGGCTATGGCTACACCTTC	CASSPGGYGYTF
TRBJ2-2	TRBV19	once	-	TGTGCCAGTAGTGCGGAGACTGCCGATAACCGCGGGGAGCTGTTTTTT	CASSAETADNRGELFF
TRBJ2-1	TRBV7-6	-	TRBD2	TGTGCCAGCAGCTTAAATCCGACTAGCGGGGGCCATGAGCAGTTCTTC	CASSLNPTSGGHEQFF
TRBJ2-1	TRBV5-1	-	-	TGCGCCAGCAGCTTGGTGCGGTGCGCAAGGATAACGGGGGACGACAATGAGCAGTTCTTC	CASSLVRCARITGDDNEQFF
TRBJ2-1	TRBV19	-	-	TGTGCCAGTAGGAGCAGGGGAACCTACAATGAGCAGTTCTTC	CASRSRGTYNEQFF
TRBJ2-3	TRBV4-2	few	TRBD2	TGTGCCAGCAGCCAAGCCGAGGTGGCGGGAGGGCCAGATACGCAGTATTTT	CASSQAEVAGGPDTQYF
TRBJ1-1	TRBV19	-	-	TGTGCCAGTAGTGGCGGCAGCAACACTGAAGCTTTCTTT	CASSGGSNTEAFF
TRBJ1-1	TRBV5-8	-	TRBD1	TGTGCCAGCAGCTTGGGACAGGGAATACGCACTGAAGCTTTCTTT	CASSLGQGIRTEAFF
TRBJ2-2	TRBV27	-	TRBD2	TGTGCCAGCAGTTTAAGAGGCCTAGCGGGCCCCGGGGAGCTGTTTTTT	CASSLRGLAGPGELFF
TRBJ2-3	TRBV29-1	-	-	TGCAGCGTTGACCCAGGGGACGAGGGTACAGGTACGCAGTATTTT	CSVDPGDEGTGTQYF
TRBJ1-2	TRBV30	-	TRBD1	TGTGCCCTAAATGACAGGGGGCCTAACTATGGCTACACCTTC	CALNDRGPNYGYTF
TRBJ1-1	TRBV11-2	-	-	TGTGCCAGCAGCTTATGGCAGGGTGCGAGGACTGAAGCTTTCTTT	CASSLWQGARTEAFF
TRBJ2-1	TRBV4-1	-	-	TGCGCCAGCAGCCAAGGGTTAGCAGGGGATGAGCAGTTCTTC	CASSQGLAGDEQFF
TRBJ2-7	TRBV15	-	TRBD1	TGTGCCACCAGCAGAGAGGGACAGGCCCTGCCGGGCGAGCAGTGCTTC	CATSREGQALPGEQCF
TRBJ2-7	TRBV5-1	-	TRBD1	TGCGCCAGCAGCTTGGGGGAGGGAACAGGGGGCGAAACTTACGAGCAGTACTTC	CASSLGEGTGGETYEQYF
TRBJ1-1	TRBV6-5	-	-	TGTGCCAGCAGTTTACGGGGGAACACTGAAGCTTTCTTT	CASSLRGNTEAFF
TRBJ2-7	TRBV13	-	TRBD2	TGTGCCAGCAGCCGCCCACTAGCGGGACTATCCTACGAGCAGTACTTC	CASSRPLAGLSYEQYF
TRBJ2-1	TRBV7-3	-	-	TGTGCCAGCAGCTCCATAGAGGGTGAGCAGTTCTTC	CASSSIEGEQFF
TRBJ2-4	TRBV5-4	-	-	TGTGCCAGCAGCGGAGGGACAGTCCTGGCCAAAAACATTCAGTACTTC	CASSGGTVLAKNIQYF
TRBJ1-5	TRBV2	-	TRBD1	TGTGCCAGCAGCCCCGGGACAGGGGGAAATCAGCCCCAGCATTTT	CASSPGTGGNQPQHF
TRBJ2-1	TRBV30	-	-	TGTGCCTGCCGTAGCGGAATCAGCTCCTACAATGAGCAGTTCTTC	CACRSGISSYNEQFF
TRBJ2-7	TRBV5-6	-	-	TGTGCCAGCAGCTTGGGCCCTAGCCTAAACTCCTCCTACGAGCAGTACTTC	CASSLGPSLNSSYEQYF
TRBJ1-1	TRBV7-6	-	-	TGTGCCAGCAGCTTAGGGCAGGGGCCGCTAGCCCCGATGAACACTGAAGCTTTCTTT	CASSLGQGPLAPMNTEAFF
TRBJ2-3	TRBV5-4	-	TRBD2	TGTGCCAGCAGGGCATGGACTAGCGGGGAGGGGGCAGATACGCAGTATTTT	CASRAWTSGEGADTQYF
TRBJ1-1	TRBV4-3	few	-	TGCGCCAGCAGCCATATTCTGGGGAGCACTGAAGCTTTCTTT	CASSHILGSTEAFF
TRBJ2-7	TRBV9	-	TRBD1	TGTGCCAGCAGCGAGCGGGTGGGGACAGGGGCCTACGAGCAGTACTTC	CASSERVGTGAYEQYF
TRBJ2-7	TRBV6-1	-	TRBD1	TGTGCCAGCCATGACAGGGGCTCCTACGAGCAGTACTTC	CASHDRGSYEQYF
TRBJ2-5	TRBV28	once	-	TGTGCCAGCAGCCCACCGGGGGAGACCCAGTACTTC	CASSPPGETQYF
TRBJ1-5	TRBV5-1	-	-	TGCGCCAGCAGCTTGGGGCAAAATAGCAATCAGCCCCAGCATTTT	CASSLGQNSNQPQHF
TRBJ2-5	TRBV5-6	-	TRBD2	TGTGCCAGCAGCTTTATAGCTAGCGGGAGAGAAGGGCAAGAGACCCAGTACTTC	CASSFIASGREGQETQYF
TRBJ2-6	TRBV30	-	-	TGTGCCTGGAGTGTAGACTACGGGCGGGATCCCTCTGGGGCCAACGTCCTGACTTTC	CAWSVDYGRDPSGANVLTF
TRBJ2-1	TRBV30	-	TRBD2	TGTGCCTGGAGTGTAGGGTTTAAGGGGACTAGAGGTGAGCAGTTCTTC	CAWSVGFKGTRGEQFF
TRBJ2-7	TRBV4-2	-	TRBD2	TGTGCCAGCAAGGAGCGGGAGGGTAGCTACGAGCAGTACTTC	CASKEREGSYEQYF
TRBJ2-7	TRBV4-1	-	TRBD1	TGCGCCAGCAGCCAAGGGTCGGGGACAGCCTCCTACGAGCAGTACTTC	CASSQGSGTASYEQYF
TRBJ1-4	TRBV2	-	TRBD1	TGTGCCAGCAGCGGGACAGGCTTCTATGAAAAACTGTTTTTT	CASSGTGFYEKLFF